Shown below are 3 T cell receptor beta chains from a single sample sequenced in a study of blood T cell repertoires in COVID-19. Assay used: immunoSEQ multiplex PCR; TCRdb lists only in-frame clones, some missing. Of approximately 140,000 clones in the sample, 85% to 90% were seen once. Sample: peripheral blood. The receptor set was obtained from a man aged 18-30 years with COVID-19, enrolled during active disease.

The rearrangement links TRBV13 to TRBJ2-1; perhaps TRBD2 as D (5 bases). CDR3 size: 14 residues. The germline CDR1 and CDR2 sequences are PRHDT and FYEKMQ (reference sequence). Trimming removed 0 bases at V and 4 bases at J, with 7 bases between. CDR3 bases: TGTGCCAGCAGCTTAGGGACTACTTACAATGAGCAGTTCTTC. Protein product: CASSLGTTYNEQFF. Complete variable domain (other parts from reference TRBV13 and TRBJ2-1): AAGVIQSPRHLIKEKRETATLKCYPIPRHDTVYWYQQGPGQDPQFLISFYEKMQSDKGSIPDRFSAQQFSDYHSELNMSSLELGDSALYFCASSLGTTYNEQFFGPGTRLTVL.

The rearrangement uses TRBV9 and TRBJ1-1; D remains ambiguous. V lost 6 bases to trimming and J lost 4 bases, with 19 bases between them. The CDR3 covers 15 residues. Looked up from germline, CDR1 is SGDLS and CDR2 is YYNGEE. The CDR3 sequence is CASTPWEGMVTEAFF. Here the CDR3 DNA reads TGTGCCAGCACTCCGTGGGAGGGAATGGTCACTGAAGCTTTCTTT.

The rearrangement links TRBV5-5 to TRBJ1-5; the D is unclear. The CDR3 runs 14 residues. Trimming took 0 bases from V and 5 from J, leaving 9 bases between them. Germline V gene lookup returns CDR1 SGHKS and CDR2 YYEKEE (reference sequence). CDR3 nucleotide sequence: TGTGCCAGCAGCTTGGTACGGTTGGATCAGCCCCAGCATTTT. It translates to CASSLVRLDQPQHF. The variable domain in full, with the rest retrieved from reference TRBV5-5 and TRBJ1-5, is DAGVTQSPTHLIKTRGQQVTLRCSPISGHKSVSWYQQVLGQGPQFIFQYYEKEERGRGNFPDRFSARQFPNYSSELNVNALLLGDSALYLCASSLVRLDQPQHFGDGTRLSIL.